One sample yielded the 27 T cell receptor beta chains listed below, sequenced in a study of radiation and T cells in renal cell carcinoma. Time point here: blood 4 weeks post-SBRT, at nephrectomy. Treatment specified: 15 Gy SBRT to primary tumor, nephrectomy 4 weeks later. The repertoire was sequenced with immunoSEQ multiplex PCR; TCRdb's copy has only in-frame clones and lacks some. This table holds 40,000 to 45,000 clones, around four fifths found once. Specimen: blood, collected from a patient whose treatment included radiotherapy and nephrectomy. These receptors came from a woman in her sixties or seventies with renal cell carcinoma.

In this sample, this clone turned up once. The genes are TRBV5-1 and TRBJ2-3, with 10 positions matching TRBD1. The CDR3 loop spans 19 amino acids. From germline, CDR1 is SGHRS and CDR2 YFSETQ. The V gene end was trimmed by 0 bases and the J gene end by 1 base; junction bases not matched to a gene: 11. The CDR3 nucleotides read TGCGCCAGCAGCTTGGGGGGACAGGGGTTTCTCCGTCGCACAGATACGCAGTATTTT. Its protein is CASSLGGQGFLRRTDTQYF.

The chain has TRBV6-6 and TRBJ1-1; D ambiguous. The CDR3 runs 9 residues. From germline, CDR1 is MNHNY and CDR2 SVGAGI (reference sequence). With 6 bases removed from V and 11 bases from J, the gap between germline ends came to 7 bases. CDR3 DNA sequence: TGTGCCAGCAGGCCCGGGGCTTTCTTT. Protein: CASRPGAFF.

V gene TRBV10-3 combines with J gene TRBJ1-6; 7 bases align to TRBD1. Unmatched junction bases numbered 10, after V lost 7 bases and J lost 7 bases. This CDR3 region has 15 residues. CDR1 ENHRY and CDR2 SYGVKD come from the germline V gene. The CDR3 is CAIKGKDRLNSPLHF. CDR3 coding DNA: TGTGCCATCAAAGGCAAGGACAGGTTAAATTCACCCCTCCACTTT.

The table lists this clone with a few counts. The V call is TRBV6-5, the J call TRBJ1-1, with D hard to call. Germline V gene sequence: CDR1 MNHEY, CDR2 SVGAGI. The CDR3 covers 11 residues. Trimming shortened V by 2 bases and J by 4 bases, and 2 bases separated the two germline ends. The CDR3 sequence: CASSYRTEAFF. CDR3 sequence (DNA): TGTGCCAGCAGTTACCGCACTGAAGCTTTCTTT.

This clone was seen only once. This chain connects TRBV29-1 to TRBJ1-5; D gene ambiguous. V gave up 6 bases and J gave up 0 bases, with 12 bases separating them. The CDR3 covers 14 residues. Germline-derived CDR1 and CDR2 are SQVTM and ANQGSEA. CDR3 loop: CSVVDGYSNQPQHF. CDR3 coding DNA: TGCAGCGTGGTGGACGGGTATAGCAATCAGCCCCAGCATTTT.

V usage is TRBV5-1 and J usage is TRBJ1-1; 7 nucleotides match TRBD1. CDR3 length equals 17 residues. Germline loops: CDR1 SGHRS, CDR2 YFSETQ. The junction had 16 bases not matched to a gene; V was cut back by 4 bases and J by 4 bases. CDR3 in amino acids: CASSIGLGQASATEAFF. The CDR3, as DNA: TGCGCCAGCAGCATAGGATTAGGACAGGCCTCGGCCACTGAAGCTTTCTTT.

The rearrangement links TRBV5-1 to TRBJ2-5; 9 positions match TRBD2. Germline V gene sequence: CDR1 SGHRS, CDR2 YFSETQ. The CDR3 totals 15 residues. J lost 1 base, V lost 3 bases, and 4 bases had no gene match. CDR3 nucleotide sequence: TGCGCCAGCAGCTCCTTAGCGGGGGTCCAAGAGACCCAGTACTTC. This sequence encodes CASSSLAGVQETQYF.

This chain connects TRBV19 to TRBJ2-5, with TRBD2 as a possible D gene (5 bases). The germline gives CDR1 LNHDA, CDR2 SQIVND (reference sequence). Deletions cut 0 bases from V and 5 bases from J, with 13 bases between. The CDR3 is 15 residues long. CDR3 in amino acids: CASSIDASPRETQYF. The DNA for the CDR3 is TGTGCCAGTAGTATAGATGCTAGCCCGAGGGAGACCCAGTACTTC.

This clone was seen once. The chain links TRBV5-6 to TRBJ2-5, with 11 positions matching TRBD2. This CDR3 comprises 17 residues. CDR1 is SGHDT and CDR2 is YYEEEE in the germline V gene. The J segment lost 2 bases and the V segment lost 0 bases, leaving 6 bases of the junction unmatched. CDR3 in amino acids: CASSLETSGANQETQYF. The CDR3 region has the DNA TGTGCCAGCAGCTTGGAGACTAGCGGGGCCAATCAAGAGACCCAGTACTTC.

The chain joins TRBV9 to TRBJ2-3; D is undetermined. Trimming left V 0 bases short and J 4 bases short, with 9 bases between. There are 14 residues in the CDR3. Germline loops: CDR1 SGDLS, CDR2 YYNGEE. This CDR3 reads CASSVDGPSDTQYF. CDR3 DNA: TGTGCCAGCAGCGTAGATGGACCCTCAGATACGCAGTATTTT. The full variable domain, its missing parts supplied by reference TRBV9 and TRBJ2-3, is DSGVTQTPKHLITATGQRVTLRCSPRSGDLSVYWYQQSLDQGLQFLIQYYNGEERAKGNILERFSAQQFPDLHSELNLSSLELGDSALYFCASSVDGPSDTQYFGPGTRLTVL.

Notes on this clone: One junction end disagrees with the germline gene, perhaps due to a read error. The chain joins TRBV14 to TRBJ1-2; 7 bases match TRBD1. The CDR3 has 13 residues. CDR1 and CDR2 (germline): SGHDN, FVKESK. This CDR3 reads CASSPGLIGGYIF. Written as DNA, the CDR3 is TGTGCCAGCAGCCCTGGACTCATAGGGGGCTACATCTTC.

This clone has just one count. The chain employs TRBV4-3 and TRBJ2-7; TRBD1 agrees at 7 bases. The V gene's germline CDR1 is LGHNA and CDR2 YSLEER. Trimming removed 0 bases from V and 3 bases from J; junction bases left unmatched: 5. CDR3 length equals 15 residues. The CDR3 region has the DNA TGCGCCAGCAGCCAAGACCCGACAGGGAACTACGAGCAGTACTTC. Its translation is CASSQDPTGNYEQYF.

The chain uses TRBV11-2 and TRBJ2-1, with D hard to call. V was pared by 0 bases and J by 12 bases, with 15 bases between. The CDR3 consists of 14 residues. The germline gives CDR1 SGHAT, CDR2 FQNNGV. CDR3 protein: CASSLDLSRIWQFF. The CDR3 DNA reads as TGTGCCAGCAGCTTAGATCTGAGCAGAATATGGCAGTTCTTC.

CDR3 coding DNA: TGCGCCAGCAGCGCGCAGCTGGGGAGCTCCTACGAGCAGTACTTC. Its translation: CASSAQLGSSYEQYF. This sequence joins TRBV4-3 and TRBJ2-7, with D perhaps TRBD2 (5 bases). Germline assignment: CDR1 LGHNA and CDR2 YSLEER. Trimming left V 5 bases short and J 0 bases short, with 14 bases between. This CDR3 has 15 residues.

The chain carries TRBV7-9 and TRBJ1-5, with D maybe TRBD1 (6 bases). Trimming cost V 1 base and J 4 bases, with 8 bases left between them. Germline V CDR1 and CDR2: SEHNR, FQNEAQ (reference sequence). The CDR3 is made up of 14 amino acids. The CDR3: CASSLEQGNQPQHF. The DNA of the CDR3 is TGTGCCAGCAGCTTAGAACAGGGTAATCAGCCCCAGCATTTT.

The CDR3 DNA follows: TGTGCCAGCAGCCTTCTAGCGGGGTTGTACAATGAGCAGTTCTTC. As protein: CASSLLAGLYNEQFF. V and J are TRBV14 and TRBJ2-1; 9 bases are a match to TRBD2. The CDR3 runs to 15 residues. The J segment lost 4 bases and the V segment lost 4 bases, leaving 5 bases of the junction unmatched. Germline V lookup: CDR1 SGHDN, CDR2 FVKESK.

The count of this clone is one. This chain links TRBV27 with TRBJ2-7; TRBD1 agrees at 8 bases. The CDR3 totals 16 residues. V was clipped by 6 bases and J by 3 bases; unmatched bases: 13. Per the germline V gene, CDR1 is MNHEY and CDR2 is SMNVEV (reference sequence). The CDR3 DNA sequence: TGTGCCAGCAGCATTGATGCCAGGACAGGGCGCTACGAGCAGTACTTC. The encoded protein is CASSIDARTGRYEQYF.

V usage is TRBV4-2 and J usage is TRBJ2-5; D is ambiguous. This CDR3 contains 13 residues. In germline, CDR1 is LGHNA, CDR2 YNFKEQ. The V end lost 1 base, the J end lost 5 bases, and 8 bases lay between the germline ends. CDR3 sequence (DNA): TGTGCCAGCAGCCAAGCCCATTCGGAGACCCAGTACTTC. Residues: CASSQAHSETQYF.

The rearrangement links TRBV18 to TRBJ2-1; D is perhaps TRBD1 (6 bases). Trimming cost V 3 bases and J 5 bases, with 11 bases left between them. Germline CDR1 KGHSH, CDR2 LQKENI. The CDR3 contains 14 residues. The CDR3 DNA reads as TGTGCCAGCTCACCGCTTGCAGGGGACAATGAGCAGTTCTTC. As protein: CASSPLAGDNEQFF.

The V and J genes are TRBV7-3 and TRBJ2-3, with TRBD1 as a possible D gene (5 bases). This CDR3 contains 13 residues. Germline V gene data show CDR1 as SGHTA and CDR2 as FQGTGA. V lost 5 bases, J lost 6 bases, and 12 bases lay in between. The CDR3 sequence: CASSIIQEDTQYF. CDR3 sequence (DNA): TGTGCCAGCAGCATAATACAGGAGGATACGCAGTATTTT.

The chain employs TRBV27 and TRBJ1-2; 7 nucleotides line up with TRBD1. Germline V lookup: CDR1 MNHEY, CDR2 SMNVEV (reference sequence). V lost 4 bases to trimming and J lost 5 bases; unmatched junction nucleotides: 10. This CDR3 is 15 amino acids long. CDR3 bases: TGTGCCAGCAGTTCCTCTCCGGGACAGACTTATGGCTACACCTTC. Its translation is CASSSSPGQTYGYTF.

The count of this clone is one. The CDR3 loop reads CASSLAINPSRPYEQYF. The CDR3 nucleotides are TGTGCCAGCAGCTTAGCGATAAATCCTAGCCGACCCTACGAGCAGTACTTC. The chain carries TRBV7-2 and TRBJ2-7, with D perhaps TRBD2 (5 bases). The CDR3 totals 17 residues. The V end lost 0 bases, the J end lost 2 bases, and 17 bases lay between the germline ends. The germline V gene encodes CDR1 SGHTA and CDR2 FQGNSA.

The gene calls are TRBV5-1 and TRBJ2-1; perhaps TRBD2 as D (6 bases). The CDR3 runs to 15 residues. Germline V CDR1 and CDR2: SGHRS, YFSETQ. V was shortened by 5 bases and J by 4 bases, with 16 bases between the two germline ends. The CDR3, as DNA: TGCGCCAGCAGTCGGGAGACGGGAATGTACAATGAGCAGTTCTTC. The encoded protein is CASSRETGMYNEQFF.

V and J are TRBV19 and TRBJ1-4, with no clear D. CDR1 and CDR2 (germline): LNHDA, SQIVND (reference sequence). V lost 0 bases and J 6 bases, leaving 14 bases between the germline ends. The CDR3 totals 16 residues. The CDR3 DNA is TGTGCCAGTAGTATAGACCCCCTAGGGAGGGATGAAAAACTGTTTTTT. The encoded protein is CASSIDPLGRDEKLFF.

This clone occurred once. This chain joins TRBV2 and TRBJ1-6, with TRBD1 matching 9 bases. The CDR3 sequence is 16 residues long. With V trimmed by 1 base and J by 7 bases, 5 bases remained unmatched. Germline V lookup: CDR1 SNHLY, CDR2 FYNNEI. The CDR3 loop reads CASSEGQGTGNSPLHF. For the CDR3, the DNA is TGTGCCAGCAGTGAAGGCCAAGGGACAGGGAATTCACCCCTCCACTTT. Using reference TRBV2 and TRBJ1-6 for the parts outside the CDR3, the full variable domain is EPEVTQTPSHQVTQMGQEVILRCVPISNHLYFYWYRQILGQKVEFLVSFYNNEISEKSEIFDDQFSVERPDGSNFTLKIRSTKLEDSAMYFCASSEGQGTGNSPLHFGNGTRLTVT.

For this clone: Within the sample, other DNA sequences also encode this same CDR3. The V call is TRBV7-2, the J call TRBJ1-4; D is undetermined. Germline V lookup: CDR1 SGHTA, CDR2 FQGNSA. The V and J ends lost 1 base and 4 bases respectively, with 4 bases between them. There are 13 residues in the CDR3. The CDR3 reads CASSLELNEKLFF. CDR3 in DNA: TGTGCCAGCAGCTTAGAACTTAATGAAAAACTGTTTTTT.

This clone came up a few times. The chain joins TRBV9 to TRBJ2-1, with a possible D match to TRBD2 (7 bases). Trimming stripped 4 bases from V and 7 bases from J, with 18 bases between. There are 15 residues in the CDR3. The germline V gene has CDR1 SGDLS and CDR2 YYNGEE. The CDR3 DNA follows: TGTGCCAGCAGCCCGCGGGGGCGGGGGCGAAATGAGCAGTTCTTC. This codes for CASSPRGRGRNEQFF.